Listed below are T cell receptor beta chains from one sample, sequenced in a study of blood T cell repertoires in COVID-19. The method was immunoSEQ multiplex PCR; TCRdb's version includes in-frame clones alone and lacks a portion of them. The data contain about 150,000 clones, approximately 90% of them singletons. Sequencing input: PBMCs or T cells enriched from blood (not recorded which). These receptor sequences come from a woman aged 30 to 39 with acute COVID-19. Both conserved end residues are part of each CDR3. The D gene is left open where the match is weak. Part of the rows lack a size; the others show once, few, many or a class for expanded clones.

>.|TRBJ1-2|13|TRBV28|.
CASSAGSVYGYTF
TGTGCCAGCAGTGCCGGGAGCGTCTATGGCTACACCTTC
>.|TRBJ2-7|13|TRBV28|.
CASSLFGFYEQYF
TGTGCCAGCAGTTTATTTGGCTTCTACGAGCAGTACTTC
>once|TRBJ2-5|14|TRBV6-2/TRBV6-3|.
CASSKQGFWETQYF
TGTGCCAGCAGTAAACAGGGTTTTTGGGAGACCCAGTACTTC
>.|TRBJ2-3|14|TRBV11-2|.
CASSAPGGIGTQYF
TGTGCCAGCAGCGCCCCAGGGGGGATAGGTACGCAGTATTTT
>.|TRBJ2-5|15|TRBV6-2/TRBV6-3|.
CASSTNSYLPPTQYF
TGTGCCAGCAGTACCAACAGCTACCTCCCACCGACCCAGTACTTC
>.|TRBJ2-3|16|TRBV9|TRBD2
CASSVEGTSAPDTQYF
TGTGCCAGCAGCGTAGAAGGGACTAGCGCCCCAGATACGCAGTATTTT
>.|TRBJ2-1|12|TRBV11-2|.
CASSLVRDEQFF
TGTGCCAGCAGCTTGGTTCGCGATGAGCAGTTCTTC
>.|TRBJ2-3|15|TRBV10-3|TRBD2
CAIKDGSGRTDTQYF
TGTGCCATCAAGGATGGTAGCGGGAGAACAGATACGCAGTATTTT
>.|TRBJ2-2|15|TRBV27|TRBD2
CASARTSGITGELFF
TGTGCCAGCGCCAGGACTAGCGGGATAACCGGGGAGCTGTTTTTT
>.|TRBJ2-1|13|TRBV3-1/TRBV3-2|.
CASSGRDYNEQFF
TGTGCCAGCAGCGGGCGCGACTACAATGAGCAGTTCTTC
>few|TRBJ2-1|15|TRBV5-1|TRBD2
CASSLVAGGMDEQFF
TGCGCCAGCAGCTTGGTCGCGGGGGGGATGGATGAGCAGTTCTTC
>.|TRBJ2-7|14|TRBV9|.
CASSVFGSSYEQYF
TGTGCCAGCAGCGTATTTGGGAGCTCCTACGAGCAGTACTTC
>.|TRBJ1-2|15|TRBV18|TRBD1
CASSPQGTGVDGYTF
TGTGCCAGCTCACCACAAGGGACAGGGGTGGATGGCTACACCTTC
>.|TRBJ1-5|14|TRBV7-2|TRBD1
CASSSGQGNQPQHF
TGTGCCAGCAGCTCAGGACAGGGGAATCAGCCCCAGCATTTT
>.|TRBJ2-5|13|TRBV11-2|.
CASSLLRSVTQYF
TGTGCCAGCAGCTTACTCCGGTCGGTGACCCAGTACTTC
>few|TRBJ2-3|15|TRBV6-4|TRBD1
CASSDSTGGADTQYF
TGTGCCAGCAGTGACTCGACAGGGGGCGCAGATACGCAGTATTTT
>.|TRBJ1-4|20|TRBV28|.
CASSLSLTTTGIATNEKLFF
TGTGCCAGCAGTTTATCCCTAACCACCACAGGGATTGCAACTAATGAAAAACTGTTTTTT
>.|TRBJ1-1|15|TRBV3-1/TRBV3-2|TRBD1
CASTQSDRGGTEAFF
TGTGCCAGCACACAGTCTGACAGGGGAGGAACTGAAGCTTTCTTT
>.|TRBJ1-2|13|TRBV5-4|.
CASSWPGFNGYTF
TGTGCCAGCAGCTGGCCAGGGTTCAATGGCTACACCTTC
>few|TRBJ2-1|16|TRBV7-3|TRBD2
CASSPQPGLLINEQFF
TGTGCCAGCAGTCCACAACCGGGACTATTAATCAATGAGCAGTTCTTC
>few|TRBJ2-5|13|TRBV7-3|.
CASSGGGSETQYF
TGTGCCAGCAGCGGTGGGGGCTCAGAGACCCAGTACTTC
>.|TRBJ2-3|14|TRBV6-5|TRBD2
CASLSRAGGDTQYF
TGTGCCAGCCTCAGCAGAGCGGGAGGGGATACGCAGTATTTT
>.|TRBJ1-5|14|TRBV9|.
CASSPGGGGQPQHF
TGTGCCAGCAGCCCCGGGGGGGGTGGGCAGCCCCAGCATTTT
>.|TRBJ2-1|11|TRBV20-1|.
CSAGRTPEQFF
TGCAGTGCTGGAAGGACTCCTGAGCAGTTCTTC
>.|TRBJ2-1|13|TRBV7-2|TRBD2
CASSLYGRREQFF
TGTGCCAGCAGCTTGTACGGGAGGCGTGAGCAGTTCTTC
>.|TRBJ2-1|15|TRBV10-3|.
CAISPRGGGDNEQFF
TGTGCCATCAGCCCGCGAGGGGGTGGGGATAATGAGCAGTTCTTC
>.|TRBJ1-6|15|TRBV28|.
CASSLGTWGNSPLHF
TGTGCCAGCAGTTTAGGGACATGGGGGAATTCACCCCTCCACTTT
>.|TRBJ2-7|13|TRBV24-1|.
CATSDSYSYEQYF
TGTGCCACCAGTGATTCCTACTCCTACGAGCAGTACTTC
>once|TRBJ2-7|14|TRBV30|TRBD2
CAWTRLAGTYEQYF
TGTGCCTGGACCAGACTAGCGGGGACCTACGAGCAGTACTTC
>.|TRBJ2-1|15|TRBV28|.
CASSWGLRGYNEQFF
TGTGCCAGCAGTTGGGGCTTAAGGGGCTACAATGAGCAGTTCTTC
>.|TRBJ2-1|13|TRBV6-5|TRBD1
CASTRPGGNEQFF
TGTGCCAGCACTCGACCAGGGGGCAATGAGCAGTTCTTC
>.|TRBJ2-1|12|TRBV2|.
CASSGTDNEQFF
TGTGCCAGCAGTGGGACAGACAATGAGCAGTTCTTC
>.|TRBJ1-2|13|TRBV6-5|TRBD1
CAISRDRGYGYTF
TGTGCCATCTCTAGGGACAGGGGCTATGGCTACACCTTC
>.|TRBJ1-2|13|TRBV5-1|.
CASSLVGDYGYTF
TGCGCCAGCAGCTTGGTCGGAGACTATGGCTACACCTTC
>.|TRBJ2-2|15|TRBV15|.
CATSREVGQTGELFF
TGTGCCACCAGCAGAGAAGTTGGACAGACCGGGGAGCTGTTTTTT
>.|TRBJ1-2|14|TRBV2|.
CASSVGRTRYGYTF
TGTGCCAGCAGTGTGGGGCGGACACGCTATGGCTACACCTTC
>.|TRBJ2-2|14|TRBV24-1|TRBD2
CATGGGARTGELFF
TGTGCCACCGGCGGGGGGGCGCGCACCGGGGAGCTGTTTTTT